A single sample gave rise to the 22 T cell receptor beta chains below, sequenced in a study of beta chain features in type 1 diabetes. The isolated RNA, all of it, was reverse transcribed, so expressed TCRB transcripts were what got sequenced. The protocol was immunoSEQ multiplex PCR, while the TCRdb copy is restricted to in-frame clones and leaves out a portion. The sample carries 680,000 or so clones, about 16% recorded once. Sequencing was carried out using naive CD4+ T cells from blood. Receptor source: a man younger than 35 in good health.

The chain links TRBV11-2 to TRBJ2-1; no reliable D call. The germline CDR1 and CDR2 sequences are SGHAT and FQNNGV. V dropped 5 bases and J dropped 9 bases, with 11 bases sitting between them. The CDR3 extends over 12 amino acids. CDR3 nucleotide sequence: TGTGCCAGCAGCCCTGTGGTTGGTGAGCAGTTCTTC. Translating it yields CASSPVVGEQFF.

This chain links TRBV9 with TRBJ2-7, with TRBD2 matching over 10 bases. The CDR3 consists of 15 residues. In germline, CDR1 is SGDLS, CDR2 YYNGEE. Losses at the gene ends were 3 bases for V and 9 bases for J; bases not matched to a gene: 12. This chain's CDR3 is CASSGGGGTSEVQYF. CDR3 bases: TGTGCCAGCAGCGGGGGCGGGGGGACTAGCGAGGTGCAGTACTTC.

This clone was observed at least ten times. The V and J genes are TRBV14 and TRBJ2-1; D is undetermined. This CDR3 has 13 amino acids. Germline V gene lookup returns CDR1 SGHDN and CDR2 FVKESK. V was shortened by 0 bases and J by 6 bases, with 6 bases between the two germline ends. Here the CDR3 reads CASSQDPFNEQFF. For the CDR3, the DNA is TGTGCCAGCAGCCAAGATCCTTTCAATGAGCAGTTCTTC. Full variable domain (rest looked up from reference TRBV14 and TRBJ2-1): EAGVTQFPSHSVIEKGQTVTLRCDPISGHDNLYWYRRVMGKEIKFLLHFVKESKQDESGMPNNRFLAERTGGTYSTLKVQPAELEDSGVYFCASSQDPFNEQFFGPGTRLTVL.

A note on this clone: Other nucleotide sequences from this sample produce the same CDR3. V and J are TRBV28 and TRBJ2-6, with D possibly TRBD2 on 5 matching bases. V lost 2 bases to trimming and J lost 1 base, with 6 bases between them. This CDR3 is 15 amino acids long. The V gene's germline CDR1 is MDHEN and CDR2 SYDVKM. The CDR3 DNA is TGTGCCAGCAGTTTACGGGGATCTGGGGCCAACGTCCTGACTTTC. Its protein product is CASSLRGSGANVLTF.

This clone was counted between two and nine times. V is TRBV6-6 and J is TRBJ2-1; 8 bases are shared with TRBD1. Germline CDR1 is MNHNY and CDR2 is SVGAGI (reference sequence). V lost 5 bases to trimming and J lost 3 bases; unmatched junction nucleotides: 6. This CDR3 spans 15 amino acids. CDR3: CASSQSGGFYNEQFF. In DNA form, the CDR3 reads TGTGCCAGCAGTCAATCAGGGGGCTTCTACAATGAGCAGTTCTTC.

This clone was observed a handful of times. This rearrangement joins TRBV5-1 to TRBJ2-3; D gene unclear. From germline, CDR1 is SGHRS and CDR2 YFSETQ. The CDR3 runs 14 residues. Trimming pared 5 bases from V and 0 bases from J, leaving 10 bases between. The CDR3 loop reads CASRQQSSTDTQYF. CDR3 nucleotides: TGCGCCAGCAGGCAACAGTCTAGCACAGATACGCAGTATTTT.

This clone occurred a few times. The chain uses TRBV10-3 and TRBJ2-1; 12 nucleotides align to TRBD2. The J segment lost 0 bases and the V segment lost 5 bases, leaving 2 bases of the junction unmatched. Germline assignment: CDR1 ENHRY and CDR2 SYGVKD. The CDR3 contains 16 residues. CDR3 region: CAISMTSGSSYNEQFF. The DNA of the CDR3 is TGTGCCATCAGTATGACTAGCGGGAGCTCCTACAATGAGCAGTTCTTC.

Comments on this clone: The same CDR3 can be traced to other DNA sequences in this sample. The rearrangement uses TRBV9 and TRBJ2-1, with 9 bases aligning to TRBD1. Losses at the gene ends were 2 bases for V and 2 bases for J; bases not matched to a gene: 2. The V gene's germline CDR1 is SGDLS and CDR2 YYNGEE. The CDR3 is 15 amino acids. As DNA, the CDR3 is TGTGCCAGCAGCGTGACAGGGGGGACCTACAATGAGCAGTTCTTC. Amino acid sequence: CASSVTGGTYNEQFF. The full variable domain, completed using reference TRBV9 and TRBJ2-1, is DSGVTQTPKHLITATGQRVTLRCSPRSGDLSVYWYQQSLDQGLQFLIQYYNGEERAKGNILERFSAQQFPDLHSELNLSSLELGDSALYFCASSVTGGTYNEQFFGPGTRLTVL.

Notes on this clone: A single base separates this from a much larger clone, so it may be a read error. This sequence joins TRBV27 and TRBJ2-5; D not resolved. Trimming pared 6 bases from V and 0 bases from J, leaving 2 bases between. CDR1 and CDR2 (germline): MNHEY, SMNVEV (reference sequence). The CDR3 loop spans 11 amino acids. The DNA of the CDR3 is TGTGCCAGCAGGTACCAAGAGACCCAGTACTTC. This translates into CASRYQETQYF.

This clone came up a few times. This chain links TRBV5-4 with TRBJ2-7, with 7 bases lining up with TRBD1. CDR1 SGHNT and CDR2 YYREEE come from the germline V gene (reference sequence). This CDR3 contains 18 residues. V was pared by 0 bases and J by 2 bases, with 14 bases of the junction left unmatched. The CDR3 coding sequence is TGTGCCAGCAGCTTGGCCATAGGGGTTACGACAGGGACCTACGAGCAGTACTTC. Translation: CASSLAIGVTTGTYEQYF.

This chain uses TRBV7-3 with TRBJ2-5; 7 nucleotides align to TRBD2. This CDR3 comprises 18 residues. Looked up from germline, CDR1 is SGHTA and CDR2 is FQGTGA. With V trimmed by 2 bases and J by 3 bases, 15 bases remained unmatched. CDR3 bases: TGTGCCAGCAGCTTATTAGGTGGGAGGGCCGGTCGGGAAGAGACCCAGTACTTC. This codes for CASSLLGGRAGREETQYF. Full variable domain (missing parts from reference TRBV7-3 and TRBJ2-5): GAGVSQTPSNKVTEKGKYVELRCDPISGHTALYWYRQSLGQGPEFLIYFQGTGAADDSGLPNDRFFAVRPEGSVSTLKIQRTERGDSAVYLCASSLLGGRAGREETQYFGPGTRLLVL.

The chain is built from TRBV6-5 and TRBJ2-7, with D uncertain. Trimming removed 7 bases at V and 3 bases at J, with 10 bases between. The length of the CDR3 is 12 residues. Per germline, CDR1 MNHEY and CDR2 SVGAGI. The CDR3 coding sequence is TGTGCCAGCACCTCGAGCTACTACGAGCAGTACTTC. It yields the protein CASTSSYYEQYF.

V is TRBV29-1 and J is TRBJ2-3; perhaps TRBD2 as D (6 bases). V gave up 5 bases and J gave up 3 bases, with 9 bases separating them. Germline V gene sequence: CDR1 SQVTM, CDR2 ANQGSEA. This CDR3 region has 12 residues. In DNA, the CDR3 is TGCAGCGTTCTGGAGGGAACAGATACGCAGTATTTT. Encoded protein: CSVLEGTDTQYF.

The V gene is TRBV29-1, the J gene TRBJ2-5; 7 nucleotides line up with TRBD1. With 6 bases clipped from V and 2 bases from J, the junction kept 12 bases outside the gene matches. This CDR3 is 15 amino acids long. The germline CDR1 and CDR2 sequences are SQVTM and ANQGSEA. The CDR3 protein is CSVGRGPGQQETQYF. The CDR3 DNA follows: TGCAGCGTCGGCCGCGGCCCGGGACAGCAAGAGACCCAGTACTTC. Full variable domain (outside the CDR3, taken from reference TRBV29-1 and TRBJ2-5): SAVISQKPSRDICQRGTSLTIQCQVDSQVTMMFWYRQQPGQSLTLIATANQGSEATYESGFVIDKFPISRPNLTFSTLTVSNMSPEDSSIYLCSVGRGPGQQETQYFGPGTRLLVL.

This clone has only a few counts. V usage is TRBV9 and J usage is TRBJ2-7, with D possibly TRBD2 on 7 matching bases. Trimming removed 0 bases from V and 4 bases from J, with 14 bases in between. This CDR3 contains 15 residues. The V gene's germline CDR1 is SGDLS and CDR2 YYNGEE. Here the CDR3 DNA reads TGTGCCAGCAGCGTAGCGGCAGGGGAGGGGTACGAGCAGTACTTC. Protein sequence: CASSVAAGEGYEQYF.

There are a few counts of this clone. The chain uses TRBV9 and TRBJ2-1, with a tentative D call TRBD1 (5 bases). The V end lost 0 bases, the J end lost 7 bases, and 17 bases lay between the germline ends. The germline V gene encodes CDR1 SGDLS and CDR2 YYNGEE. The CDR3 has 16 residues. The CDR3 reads CASSVDPRGPLNEQFF. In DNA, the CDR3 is TGTGCCAGCAGCGTAGACCCTAGGGGTCCCCTGAATGAGCAGTTCTTC.

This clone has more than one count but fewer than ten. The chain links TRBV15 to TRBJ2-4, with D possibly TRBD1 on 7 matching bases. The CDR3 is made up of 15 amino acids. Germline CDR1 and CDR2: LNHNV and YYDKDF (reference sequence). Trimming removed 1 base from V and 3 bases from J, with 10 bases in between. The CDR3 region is CATSRGQGGKNIQYF. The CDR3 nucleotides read TGTGCCACCAGCAGAGGACAGGGAGGCAAAAACATTCAGTACTTC.

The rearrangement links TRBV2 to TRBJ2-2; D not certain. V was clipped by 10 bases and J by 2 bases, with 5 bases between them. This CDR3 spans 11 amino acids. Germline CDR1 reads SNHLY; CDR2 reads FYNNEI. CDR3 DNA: TGTGCCACTTCAAACACCGGGGAGCTGTTTTTT. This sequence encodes CATSNTGELFF.

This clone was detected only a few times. The CDR3 sequence is CASSQGPGVGEKLFF. CDR3 DNA: TGCGCCAGCAGCCAAGGTCCGGGAGTGGGTGAAAAACTGTTTTTT. The chain is built from TRBV4-3 and TRBJ1-4; D ambiguous. The CDR3 contains 15 residues. V was shortened by 1 base and J by 7 bases, with 13 bases between the two germline ends. Looked up from germline, CDR1 is LGHNA and CDR2 is YSLEER.

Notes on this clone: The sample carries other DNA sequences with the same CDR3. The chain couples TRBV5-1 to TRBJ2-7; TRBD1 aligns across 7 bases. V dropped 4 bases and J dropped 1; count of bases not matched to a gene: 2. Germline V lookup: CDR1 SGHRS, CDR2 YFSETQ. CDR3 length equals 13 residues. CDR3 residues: CASSLTGSYEQYF. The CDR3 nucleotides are TGCGCCAGCAGCCTGACAGGGTCCTACGAGCAGTACTTC. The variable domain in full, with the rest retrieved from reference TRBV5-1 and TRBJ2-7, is KAGVTQTPRYLIKTRGQQVTLSCSPISGHRSVSWYQQTPGQGLQFLFEYFSETQRNKGNFPGRFSGRQFSNSRSEMNVSTLELGDSALYLCASSLTGSYEQYFGPGTRLTVT.

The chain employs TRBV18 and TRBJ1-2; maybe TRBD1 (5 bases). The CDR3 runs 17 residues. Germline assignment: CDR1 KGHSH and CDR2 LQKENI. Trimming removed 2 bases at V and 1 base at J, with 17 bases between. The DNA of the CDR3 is TGTGCCAGCTCACCATGGGATAGAGACAGTCTTAACTATGGCTACACCTTC. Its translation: CASSPWDRDSLNYGYTF.

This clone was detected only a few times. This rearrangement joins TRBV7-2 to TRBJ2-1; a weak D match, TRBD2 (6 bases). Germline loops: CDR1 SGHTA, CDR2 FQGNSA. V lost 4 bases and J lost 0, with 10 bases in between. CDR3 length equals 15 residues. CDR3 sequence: CASSSGLYSYNEQFF. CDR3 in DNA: TGTGCCAGCAGCTCGGGACTGTACTCCTACAATGAGCAGTTCTTC.